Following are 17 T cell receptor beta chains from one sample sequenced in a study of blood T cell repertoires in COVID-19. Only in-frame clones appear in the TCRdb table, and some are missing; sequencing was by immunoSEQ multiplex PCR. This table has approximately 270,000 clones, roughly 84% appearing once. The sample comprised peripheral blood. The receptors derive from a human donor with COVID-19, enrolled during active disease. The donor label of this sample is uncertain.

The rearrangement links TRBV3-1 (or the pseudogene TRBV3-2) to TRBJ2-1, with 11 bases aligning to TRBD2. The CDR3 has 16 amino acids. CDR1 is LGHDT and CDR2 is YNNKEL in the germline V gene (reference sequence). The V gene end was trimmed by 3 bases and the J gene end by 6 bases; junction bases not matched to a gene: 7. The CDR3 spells CASSQLAGGIGNEQFF. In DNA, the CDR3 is TGTGCCAGCAGCCAGTTAGCGGGAGGGATCGGCAATGAGCAGTTCTTC.

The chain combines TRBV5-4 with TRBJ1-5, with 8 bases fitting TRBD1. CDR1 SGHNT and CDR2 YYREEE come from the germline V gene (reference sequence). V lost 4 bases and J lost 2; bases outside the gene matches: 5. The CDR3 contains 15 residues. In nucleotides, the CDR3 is TGTGCCAGCAGCGTTGACAGGGGCGGCAATCAGCCCCAGCATTTT. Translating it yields CASSVDRGGNQPQHF.

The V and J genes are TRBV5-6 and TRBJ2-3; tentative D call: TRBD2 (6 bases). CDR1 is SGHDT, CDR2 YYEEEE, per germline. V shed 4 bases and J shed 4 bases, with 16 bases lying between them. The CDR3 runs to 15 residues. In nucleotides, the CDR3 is TGTGCCAGCAGCCCGGATCTGACGGGGGCAGATACGCAGTATTTT. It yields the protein CASSPDLTGADTQYF.

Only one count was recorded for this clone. CDR3 sequence reads: CAWTGGPLGSPLHF. The CDR3 DNA reads as TGTGCCTGGACCGGCGGTCCCCTCGGGTCACCCCTCCACTTT. This sequence joins TRBV30 and TRBJ1-6; D ambiguous. V was shortened by 4 bases and J by 10 bases, with 17 bases between the two germline ends. The CDR3 has 14 residues. Germline V CDR1 and CDR2: GTSNPN, SVGIG (reference sequence).

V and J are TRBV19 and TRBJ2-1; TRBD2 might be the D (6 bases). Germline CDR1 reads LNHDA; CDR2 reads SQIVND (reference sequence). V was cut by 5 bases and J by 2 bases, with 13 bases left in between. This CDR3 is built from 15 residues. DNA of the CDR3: TGTGCCAGTAGTGGGCTCGGGAGTCCCTACAATGAGCAGTTCTTC. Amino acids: CASSGLGSPYNEQFF.

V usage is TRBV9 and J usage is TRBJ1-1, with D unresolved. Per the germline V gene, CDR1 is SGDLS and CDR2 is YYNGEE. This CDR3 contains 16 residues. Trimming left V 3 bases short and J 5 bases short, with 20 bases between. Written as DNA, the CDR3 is TGTGCCAGCAGCGCGGGGAGGGTGGTTTATGTGACTGAAGCTTTCTTT. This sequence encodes CASSAGRVVYVTEAFF.

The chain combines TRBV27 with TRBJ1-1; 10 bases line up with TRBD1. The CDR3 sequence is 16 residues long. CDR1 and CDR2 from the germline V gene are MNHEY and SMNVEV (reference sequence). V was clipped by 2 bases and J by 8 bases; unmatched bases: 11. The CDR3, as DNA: TGTGCCAGCAGTTTACAGGGACAGGGGAACGCGGTAGAAGCTTTCTTT. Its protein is CASSLQGQGNAVEAFF.

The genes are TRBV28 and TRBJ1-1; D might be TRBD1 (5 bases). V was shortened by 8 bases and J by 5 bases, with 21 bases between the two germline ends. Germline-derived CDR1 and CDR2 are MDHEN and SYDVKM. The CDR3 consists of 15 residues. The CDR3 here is CASGARLGVGTEAFF. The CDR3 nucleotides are TGTGCCAGCGGGGCCCGACTCGGAGTGGGGACTGAAGCTTTCTTT.

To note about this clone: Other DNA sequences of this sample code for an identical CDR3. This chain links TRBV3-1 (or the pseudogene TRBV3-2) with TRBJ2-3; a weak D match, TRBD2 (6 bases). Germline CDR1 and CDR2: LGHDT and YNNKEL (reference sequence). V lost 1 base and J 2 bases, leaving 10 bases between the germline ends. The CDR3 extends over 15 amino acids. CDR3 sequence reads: CASSQVRGNTDTQYF. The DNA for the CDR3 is TGTGCCAGCAGCCAAGTTCGCGGGAACACAGATACGCAGTATTTT.

CDR3 residues: CASSHQGSYNEQFF. CDR3 nucleotide sequence: TGTGCCAGCAGCCACCAGGGTTCCTACAATGAGCAGTTCTTC. The gene calls are TRBV14 and TRBJ2-1, with a tentative D call TRBD1 (5 bases). Trimming shortened V by 3 bases and J by 1 base, and 7 bases separated the two germline ends. The CDR3 contains 14 residues. Germline V gene data show CDR1 as SGHDN and CDR2 as FVKESK. The full variable domain, with the rest looked up from reference TRBV14 and TRBJ2-1, is EAGVTQFPSHSVIEKGQTVTLRCDPISGHDNLYWYRRVMGKEIKFLLHFVKESKQDESGMPNNRFLAERTGGTYSTLKVQPAELEDSGVYFCASSHQGSYNEQFFGPGTRLTVL.

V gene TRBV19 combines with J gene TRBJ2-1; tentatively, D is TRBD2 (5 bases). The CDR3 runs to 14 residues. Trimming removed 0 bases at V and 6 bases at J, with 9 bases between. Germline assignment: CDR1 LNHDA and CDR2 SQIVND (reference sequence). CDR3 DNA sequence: TGTGCCAGTAGTATAGATCAGACTACCAATGAGCAGTTCTTC. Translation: CASSIDQTTNEQFF.

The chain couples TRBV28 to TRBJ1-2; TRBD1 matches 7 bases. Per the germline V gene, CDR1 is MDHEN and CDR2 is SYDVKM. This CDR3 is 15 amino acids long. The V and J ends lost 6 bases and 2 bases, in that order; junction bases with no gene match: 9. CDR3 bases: TGTGCCAGCAGACCTGCCGGGACAGTGAACTATGGCTACACCTTC. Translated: CASRPAGTVNYGYTF.

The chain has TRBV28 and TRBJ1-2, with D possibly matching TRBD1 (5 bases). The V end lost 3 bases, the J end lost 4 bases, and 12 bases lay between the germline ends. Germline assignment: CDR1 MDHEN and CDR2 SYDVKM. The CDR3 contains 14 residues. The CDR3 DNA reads TGTGCCAGCAGTTTCAGGGAGGGTCTCTATGGCTACACCTTC. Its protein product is CASSFREGLYGYTF.

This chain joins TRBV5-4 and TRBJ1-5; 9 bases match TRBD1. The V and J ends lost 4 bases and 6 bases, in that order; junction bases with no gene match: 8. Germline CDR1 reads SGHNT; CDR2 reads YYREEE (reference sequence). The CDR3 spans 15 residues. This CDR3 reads CASSPGTGTTQPQHF. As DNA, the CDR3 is TGTGCCAGCAGCCCCGGGACAGGGACTACTCAGCCCCAGCATTTT.

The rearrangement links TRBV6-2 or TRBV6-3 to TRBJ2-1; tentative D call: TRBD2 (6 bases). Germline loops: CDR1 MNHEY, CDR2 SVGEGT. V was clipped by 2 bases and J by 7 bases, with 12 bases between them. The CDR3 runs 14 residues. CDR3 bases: TGTGCCAGCAGTTACCGGGGAGGTCTGAATGAGCAGTTCTTC. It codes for CASSYRGGLNEQFF.

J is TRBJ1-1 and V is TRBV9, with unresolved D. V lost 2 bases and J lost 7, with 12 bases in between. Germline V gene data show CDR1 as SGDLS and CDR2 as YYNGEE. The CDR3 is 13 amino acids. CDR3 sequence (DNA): TGTGCCAGCAGCGTGTGGGCCGAGGGTGAAGCTTTCTTT. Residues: CASSVWAEGEAFF.

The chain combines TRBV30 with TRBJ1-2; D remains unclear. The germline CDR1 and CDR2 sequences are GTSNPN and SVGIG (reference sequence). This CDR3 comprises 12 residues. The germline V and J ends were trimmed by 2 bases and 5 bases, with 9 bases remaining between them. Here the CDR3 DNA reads TGTGCCTGGAGTAATCGGGGTTATGGCTACACCTTC. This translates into CAWSNRGYGYTF.